The present TCR beta chain was sequenced within a study of T cell repertoires in cytomegalovirus infection. Study-wide background: Use of recently identified HLA-C-restricted and well-studied HLA-B-restricted CMV epitopes was part of the study. Based on public TCR beta signatures, there were indications of CMV infection and of a matching HLA type. Study-level points and caveats: Based on cumulative public TCR beta family frequency, carriers of CMV plus the relevant HLA were identified. HLA-C-restricted, CMV-specific TCR beta clonotypes were dominant ex vivo.

In this sample, this clonotype turned up a few times. Its antigen remains unidentified. TCRdb reanalysed the reads using MiXCR and keeps one entry per CDR3 protein. This table holds over 100,000 distinct CDR3 sequences, around 28% found once. Per the germline V gene, CDR1 is KGHSH and CDR2 is LQKENI. This CDR3 comprises 11 residues. Trimming took off 5 bases at V and 8 bases at J, with 7 bases between the two ends. Sequences were derived from CD8+ T cells from cultured PBMCs, sampled from culture after CMV antigen stimulation. The receptor was isolated from a human donor in good health (CMV status not recorded). Some clones in this sample may be carry-over from other donors' samples. J is TRBJ2-1 and V is TRBV18; no clear D. The CDR3 DNA follows: TGTGCCAGCTCATACTCGGATGAGCAGTTCTTC. Its protein product is CASSYSDEQFF.